This T cell receptor (beta chain) was documented in a study of beta chain features in type 1 diabetes. For the study at large: When patients were set against healthy donors, age, gender and cell yields were similar. The number of sorted cells examined across all samples was fewer than 110,000,000.

Expressed TCRB transcripts got sequenced, as all isolated RNA was reverse transcribed. Assay used: immunoSEQ multiplex PCR; TCRdb lists only in-frame clones, some missing. The table has 20,000 to 25,000 clones, more than 45% seen once. Findings and caveats of the study: Compared to healthy donors, patients appeared to have naive, central memory and Treg TCRB repertoires that were more alike. All four CD4+ subsets from Type 1 diabetes patients carried moderately but significantly shorter TCRB CDR3s.

About this clone: The antigen is undetermined.

V lost 4 bases and J 6 bases, leaving 16 bases between the germline ends. The length of the CDR3 is 14 residues. Germline V gene sequence: CDR1 SGHAT, CDR2 FQNNGV. Central memory, naive, regulatory and stem cell-like memory CD4+ cells were sorted by CD45RO/CCR7/CD25/CD127/CD95/CD27. Material: stem cell memory CD4+ T cells from blood. V is TRBV11-2 and J is TRBJ2-7; D possibly corresponds to TRBD1 (6 bases). This sequence was found in a man aged 18 to 30 with type 1 diabetes. CDR3 sequence (DNA): TGTGCCAGCAGCTCCCCGGCAGGGGTCGGCGAGCAGTACTTC. This codes for CASSSPAGVGEQYF.